This T cell receptor (beta chain) was recorded in a study of cytomegalovirus exposure and HLA in healthy donors. The study, taken as a whole, reports: A later analysis linked a missense variant in DCLRE1C to the trimming of TCR beta V and J genes.

V was shortened by 5 bases and J by 10 bases, with 20 bases between the two germline ends. Germline assignment: CDR1 SGHTA and CDR2 FQGNSA. This CDR3 contains 14 residues. Points on this clone: Its antigen remains unidentified.

The PCR made use of 60 Vbeta and 13 Jbeta primers. Assay used: immunoSEQ multiplex PCR; TCRdb lists only in-frame clones, some missing. The sample shows 75,000 to 80,000 clones, around 81% of them seen only once. The J gene is TRBJ1-1, the V gene TRBV7-2, with D uncertain. This sequence was found in a male donor in good health and CMV-seronegative. The sequenced sample consisted of PBMCs. The CDR3 DNA reads as TGTGCCAGCAGCGTCAACCGGGATCTGGGCGGAGCTTTCTTT. Its translation is CASSVNRDLGGAFF.